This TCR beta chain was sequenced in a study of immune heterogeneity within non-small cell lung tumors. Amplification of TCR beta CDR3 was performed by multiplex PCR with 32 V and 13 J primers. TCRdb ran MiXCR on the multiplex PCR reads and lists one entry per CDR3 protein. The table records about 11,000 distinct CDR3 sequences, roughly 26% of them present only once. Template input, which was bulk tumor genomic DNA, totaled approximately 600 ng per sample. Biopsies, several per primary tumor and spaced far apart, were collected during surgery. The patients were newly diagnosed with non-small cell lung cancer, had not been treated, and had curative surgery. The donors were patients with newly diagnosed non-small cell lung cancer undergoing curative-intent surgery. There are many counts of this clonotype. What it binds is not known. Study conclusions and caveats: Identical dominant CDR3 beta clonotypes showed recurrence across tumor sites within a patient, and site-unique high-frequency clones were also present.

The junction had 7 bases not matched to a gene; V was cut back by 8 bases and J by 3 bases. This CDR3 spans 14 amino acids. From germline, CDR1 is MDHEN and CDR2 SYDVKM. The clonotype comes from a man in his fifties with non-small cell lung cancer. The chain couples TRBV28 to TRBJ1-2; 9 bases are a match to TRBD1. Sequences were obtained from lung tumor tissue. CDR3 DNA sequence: TGTGCCAGCCAGGACAGGGGTTTTGACTATGGCTACACCTTC. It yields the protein CASQDRGFDYGYTF.